This note documents a single T cell receptor (beta chain) sequence. The data originate from a study of blood T cell repertoires in COVID-19. About the study: Acute and convalescent COVID-19 specimens originated in the United States, Italy and Spain. T cells, B-cell-depleted T cells, or PBMCs supplied cDNA or gDNA.

In the original processing: Quantification of nucleated cells was approximated via reference gene primer amplification. Measured with immunoSEQ multiplex PCR; TCRdb has only the in-frame clones, and not every one. V and J calls and clone size are given by that table; D and trimming were obtained from the DNA. Among around 85,000 clones listed, nearly 90% were seen once. Per the germline V gene, CDR1 is SEHNR and CDR2 is FQNEAQ (reference sequence). The V and J ends lost 1 base and 5 bases, in that order; junction bases with no gene match: 5. This CDR3 contains 17 residues. The source of this sequence is a woman older than 75 with active or convalescent COVID-19. This chain uses TRBV7-9 with TRBJ1-6; 10 nucleotides align to TRBD1. The sequencing input was peripheral blood. The CDR3 sequence is CASSLVVGTGDNSPLHF. CDR3 nucleotides: TGTGCCAGCAGCTTAGTCGTTGGGACAGGGGATAATTCACCCCTCCACTTT.